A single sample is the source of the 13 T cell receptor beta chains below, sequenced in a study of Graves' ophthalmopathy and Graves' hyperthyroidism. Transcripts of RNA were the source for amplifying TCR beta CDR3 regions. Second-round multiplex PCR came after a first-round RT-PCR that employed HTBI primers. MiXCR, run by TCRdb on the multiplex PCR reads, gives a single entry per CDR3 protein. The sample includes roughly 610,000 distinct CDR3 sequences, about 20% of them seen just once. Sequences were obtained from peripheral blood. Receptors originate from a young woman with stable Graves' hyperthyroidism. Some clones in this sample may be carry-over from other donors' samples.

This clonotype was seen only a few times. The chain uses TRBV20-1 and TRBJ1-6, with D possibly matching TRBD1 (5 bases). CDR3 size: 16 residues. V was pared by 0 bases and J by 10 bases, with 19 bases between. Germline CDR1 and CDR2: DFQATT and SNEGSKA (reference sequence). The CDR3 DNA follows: TGCAGTGCTAGAGACCCCGCGACGGGGGAGTGGTCACCCCTCCACTTT. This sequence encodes CSARDPATGEWSPLHF.

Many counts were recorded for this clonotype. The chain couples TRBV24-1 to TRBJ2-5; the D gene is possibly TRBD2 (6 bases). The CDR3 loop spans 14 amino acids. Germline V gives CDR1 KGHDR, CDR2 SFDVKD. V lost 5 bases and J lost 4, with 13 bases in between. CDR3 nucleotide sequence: TGTGCCACCAGTGGTTGGGGGGAGAGAGAGACCCAGTACTTC. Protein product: CATSGWGERETQYF.

Here the CDR3 DNA reads TGTGCCAGCAGTTTATGGACGGGGGGCATTTACGAGCAGTACTTC. This codes for CASSLWTGGIYEQYF. The J gene is TRBJ2-7, the V gene TRBV12-3 or TRBV12-4; possibly TRBD2 for D (7 bases). Trimming removed 2 bases from V and 4 bases from J, with 15 bases in between. CDR3 size: 15 residues.

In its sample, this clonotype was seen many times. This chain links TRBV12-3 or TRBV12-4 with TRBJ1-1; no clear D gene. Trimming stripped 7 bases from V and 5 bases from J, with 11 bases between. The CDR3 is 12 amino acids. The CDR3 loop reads CASTRDRTEAFF. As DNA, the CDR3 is TGTGCCAGCACTCGTGACCGGACTGAAGCTTTCTTT.

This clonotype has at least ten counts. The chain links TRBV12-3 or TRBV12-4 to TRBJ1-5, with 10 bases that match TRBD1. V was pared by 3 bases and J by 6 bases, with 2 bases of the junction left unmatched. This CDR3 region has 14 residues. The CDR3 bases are TGTGCCAGCAGTTTGGACAGGGGGGTTCAGCCCCAGCATTTT. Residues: CASSLDRGVQPQHF.

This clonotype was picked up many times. The CDR3 loop is CASAIGDINQPQHF. Here the CDR3 DNA reads TGTGCCAGCGCTATCGGGGACATCAATCAGCCCCAGCATTTT. J is TRBJ1-5 and V is TRBV12-3 or TRBV12-4; a weak D match, TRBD1 (6 bases). V was shortened by 8 bases and J by 3 bases, with 14 bases between the two germline ends. This CDR3 region has 14 residues.

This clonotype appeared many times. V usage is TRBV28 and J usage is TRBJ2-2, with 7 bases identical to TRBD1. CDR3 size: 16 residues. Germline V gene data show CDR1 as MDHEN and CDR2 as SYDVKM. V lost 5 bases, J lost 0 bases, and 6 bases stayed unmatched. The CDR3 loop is CASSPTGTANTGELFF. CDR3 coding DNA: TGTGCCAGCAGTCCAACGGGGACAGCGAACACCGGGGAGCTGTTTTTT.

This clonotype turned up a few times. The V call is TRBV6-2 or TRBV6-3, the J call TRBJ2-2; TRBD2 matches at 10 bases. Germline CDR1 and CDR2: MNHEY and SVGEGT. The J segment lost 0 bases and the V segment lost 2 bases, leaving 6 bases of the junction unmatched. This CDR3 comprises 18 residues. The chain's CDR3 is CASSYSWTSGANTGELFF. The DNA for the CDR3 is TGTGCCAGCAGTTACAGCTGGACTAGCGGTGCGAACACCGGGGAGCTGTTTTTT.

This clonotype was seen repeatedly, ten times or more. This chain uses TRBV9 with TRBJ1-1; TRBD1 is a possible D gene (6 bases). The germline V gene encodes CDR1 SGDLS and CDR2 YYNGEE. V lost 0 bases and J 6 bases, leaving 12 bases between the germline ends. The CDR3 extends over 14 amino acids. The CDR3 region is CASSVALGGPEAFF. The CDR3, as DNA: TGTGCCAGCAGCGTAGCTCTGGGGGGGCCTGAAGCTTTCTTT.

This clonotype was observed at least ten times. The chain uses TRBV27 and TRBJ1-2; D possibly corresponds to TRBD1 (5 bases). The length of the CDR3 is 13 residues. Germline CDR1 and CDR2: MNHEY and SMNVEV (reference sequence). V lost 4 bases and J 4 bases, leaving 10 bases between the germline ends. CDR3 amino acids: CASSSRGGYGYTF. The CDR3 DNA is TGTGCCAGCAGTTCCCGGGGGGGCTATGGCTACACCTTC.

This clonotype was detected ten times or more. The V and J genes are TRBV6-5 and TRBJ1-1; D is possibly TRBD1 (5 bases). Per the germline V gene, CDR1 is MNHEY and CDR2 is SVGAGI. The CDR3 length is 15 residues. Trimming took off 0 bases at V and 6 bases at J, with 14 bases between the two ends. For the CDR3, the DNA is TGTGCCAGCAGTTACTCATGGAAACGGGACGCTGAAGCTTTCTTT. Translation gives CASSYSWKRDAEAFF.

The CDR3 region has the DNA TGCGCCAGCAGCCTTCAGACTACACCAGAGACCCAGTACTTC. Translating gives CASSLQTTPETQYF. The chain carries TRBV5-1 and TRBJ2-5, with D possibly being TRBD2 (5 bases). Germline loops: CDR1 SGHRS, CDR2 YFSETQ. V was clipped by 4 bases and J by 4 bases, with 14 bases between them. The CDR3 sequence is 14 residues long.

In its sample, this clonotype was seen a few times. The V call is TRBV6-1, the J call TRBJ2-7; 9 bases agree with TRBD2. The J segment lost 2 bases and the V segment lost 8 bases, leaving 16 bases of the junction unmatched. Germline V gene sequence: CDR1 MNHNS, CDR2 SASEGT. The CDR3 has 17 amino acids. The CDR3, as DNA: TGTGCCAGCTATGATAACGGTTGGACTAGCGATACCTACGAGCAGTACTTC. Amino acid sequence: CASYDNGWTSDTYEQYF.